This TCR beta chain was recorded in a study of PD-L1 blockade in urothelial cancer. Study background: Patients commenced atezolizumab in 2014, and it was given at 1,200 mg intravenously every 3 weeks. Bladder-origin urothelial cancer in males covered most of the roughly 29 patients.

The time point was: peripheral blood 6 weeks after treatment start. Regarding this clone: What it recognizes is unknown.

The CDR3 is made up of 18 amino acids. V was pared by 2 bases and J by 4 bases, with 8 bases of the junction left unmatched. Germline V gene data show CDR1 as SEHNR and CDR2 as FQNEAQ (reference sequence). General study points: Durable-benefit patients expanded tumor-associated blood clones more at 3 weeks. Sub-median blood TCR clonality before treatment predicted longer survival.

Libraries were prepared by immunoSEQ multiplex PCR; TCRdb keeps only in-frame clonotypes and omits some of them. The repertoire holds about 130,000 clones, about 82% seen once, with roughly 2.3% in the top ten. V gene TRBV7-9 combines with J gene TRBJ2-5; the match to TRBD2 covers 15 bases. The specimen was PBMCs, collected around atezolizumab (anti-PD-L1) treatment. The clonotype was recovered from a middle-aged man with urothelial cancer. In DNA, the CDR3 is TGTGCCAGCAGCTTACAATCCCTGGGACTAGCGGGAGGAGAGACCCAGTACTTC. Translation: CASSLQSLGLAGGETQYF.